A selection of T cell receptor beta chains follows, all from one sample in a study of cytomegalovirus exposure and HLA in healthy donors. Produced via immunoSEQ multiplex PCR; TCRdb's table is partial and in-frame only. The data hold around 130,000 clones, with approximately 72% observed a single time. Sequenced material: PBMCs. These receptors came from a human donor in good health. The CDR3 runs from the conserved cysteine through the conserved F or W. The D gene is left open where the match is weak. A row's size may be missing; if present it is once, few, many or a size class.

V gene: TRBV27
J gene: TRBJ1-6
clone size: few
D gene: NA
CDR3 DNA: TGTGCCAGCGGAGGTAATTCACCCCTCCACTTT
CDR3 protein: CASGGNSPLHF

V gene: TRBV5-1
J gene: TRBJ1-3
clone size: NA
D gene: NA
CDR3 DNA: TGCGCCAGCAGCTTGGCCGTGTCGGGGGCTGGAAACACCATATATTTT
CDR3 protein: CASSLAVSGAGNTIYF

V gene: TRBV6-5
J gene: TRBJ2-7
clone size: NA
D gene: TRBD1
CDR3 DNA: TGTGCCAGCAGACCCTATACAGGGGACTCCTACGAGCAGTACTTC
CDR3 protein: CASRPYTGDSYEQYF

V gene: TRBV2
J gene: TRBJ2-1
clone size: few
D gene: NA
CDR3 DNA: TGTGCCAGCAGATCCAGGGGTGATTACAATGAGCAGTTCTTC
CDR3 protein: CASRSRGDYNEQFF

V gene: TRBV6-6
J gene: TRBJ2-3
clone size: NA
D gene: TRBD2
CDR3 DNA: TGTGCCAGCAGTCTAGCGGGAGGATACACAGATACGCAGTATTTT
CDR3 protein: CASSLAGGYTDTQYF

V gene: TRBV6-5
J gene: TRBJ2-3
clone size: few
D gene: TRBD2
CDR3 DNA: TGTGCCAGCAGTTACTCCGGGGGGGGAGCCACAGATACGCAGTATTTT
CDR3 protein: CASSYSGGGATDTQYF

V gene: TRBV6-5
J gene: TRBJ2-7
clone size: once
D gene: TRBD2
CDR3 DNA: TGTGCCAGCAGTTATGGTCCCGGGACTAGCCTCGAGCAGTACTTC
CDR3 protein: CASSYGPGTSLEQYF

V gene: TRBV25-1
J gene: TRBJ1-3
clone size: NA
D gene: NA
CDR3 DNA: TGTGCCAGCAGTGGTTATCCCTCTGGAAACACCATATATTTT
CDR3 protein: CASSGYPSGNTIYF

V gene: TRBV7-3
J gene: TRBJ2-4
clone size: NA
D gene: NA
CDR3 DNA: TGTGCCAGCAGCTCGGGACTAGCCAAAAACATTCAGTACTTC
CDR3 protein: CASSSGLAKNIQYF

V gene: TRBV15
J gene: TRBJ2-1
clone size: NA
D gene: NA
CDR3 DNA: TGTGCCACCAGCCTCCAGGGGTGGGAGCAGTTCTTC
CDR3 protein: CATSLQGWEQFF

V gene: TRBV7-2
J gene: TRBJ2-7
clone size: NA
D gene: NA
CDR3 DNA: TGTGCCAGCAGCTTAGCTGGGCGGGACTCCTACGAGCAGTACTTC
CDR3 protein: CASSLAGRDSYEQYF

V gene: TRBV30
J gene: TRBJ1-2
clone size: NA
D gene: TRBD1
CDR3 DNA: TGTGCCTGGAGTGTACTGGTTGGGGGGACAGGGAACACCTTC
CDR3 protein: CAWSVLVGGTGNTF

V gene: TRBV7-2
J gene: TRBJ2-2
clone size: NA
D gene: NA
CDR3 DNA: TGTGCCAGCAGCCCCGCGGTAACCGGGGAGCTGTTTTTT
CDR3 protein: CASSPAVTGELFF

V gene: TRBV7-2
J gene: TRBJ2-7
clone size: once
D gene: TRBD1
CDR3 DNA: TGTGCCAGCAGCACTATAGACAGGGATGCCTCCTACGAGCAGTACTTC
CDR3 protein: CASSTIDRDASYEQYF

V gene: TRBV6-5
J gene: TRBJ2-7
clone size: many
D gene: NA
CDR3 DNA: TGTGCCAGCAGTTATTATAGTACAGGGAACTACGAGCAGTACTTC
CDR3 protein: CASSYYSTGNYEQYF

V gene: TRBV6-6
J gene: TRBJ2-7
clone size: NA
D gene: NA
CDR3 DNA: TGTGCCAGCAGTTACGGTGCCTTTGGGAGCTCCTACGAGCAGTACTTC
CDR3 protein: CASSYGAFGSSYEQYF

V gene: TRBV4-2
J gene: TRBJ2-1
clone size: NA
D gene: NA
CDR3 DNA: TGTGCCAGCAGCCAAGATCCAGGGGATGAGCAGTTCTTC
CDR3 protein: CASSQDPGDEQFF

V gene: TRBV4-2
J gene: TRBJ2-1
clone size: NA
D gene: TRBD2
CDR3 DNA: TGTGCCAGCAGCCACTTAGCGGGAGGGCCTGGCAATGAGCAGTTCTTC
CDR3 protein: CASSHLAGGPGNEQFF

V gene: TRBV28
J gene: TRBJ2-7
clone size: once
D gene: TRBD2
CDR3 DNA: TGTGCCAGCACCCTCCCCACTAGCGGGGCCTACGAGCAGTACTTC
CDR3 protein: CASTLPTSGAYEQYF

V gene: TRBV5-3
J gene: TRBJ2-7
clone size: NA
D gene: TRBD2
CDR3 DNA: TGTGCCAGACACAAGAGGGAGGGCCCCCACGAGCAGTACTTC
CDR3 protein: CARHKREGPHEQYF

V gene: TRBV4-3
J gene: TRBJ1-2
clone size: once
D gene: NA
CDR3 DNA: TGCGCCAGCAGCCAAAGTGGAGCAGCCTATGGCTACACCTTC
CDR3 protein: CASSQSGAAYGYTF

V gene: TRBV12-2
J gene: TRBJ2-7
clone size: NA
D gene: NA
CDR3 DNA: TGTGCAAGTCGCTTAGTGCCCTCAGCGCTAGTCTTCTCCTACGAGCAGTACTTC
CDR3 protein: CASRLVPSALVFSYEQYF

V gene: TRBV21-1
J gene: TRBJ2-4
clone size: NA
D gene: NA
CDR3 DNA: TGTGCCAGCAGCAACGCGGACATTTACGAGGCCAAAAACATTCAGTACTTC
CDR3 protein: CASSNADIYEAKNIQYF

V gene: TRBV5-1
J gene: TRBJ1-6
clone size: few
D gene: TRBD1
CDR3 DNA: TGCGCCAGCAGGGGACAGGGGACTTCACCCCTCCACTTT
CDR3 protein: CASRGQGTSPLHF